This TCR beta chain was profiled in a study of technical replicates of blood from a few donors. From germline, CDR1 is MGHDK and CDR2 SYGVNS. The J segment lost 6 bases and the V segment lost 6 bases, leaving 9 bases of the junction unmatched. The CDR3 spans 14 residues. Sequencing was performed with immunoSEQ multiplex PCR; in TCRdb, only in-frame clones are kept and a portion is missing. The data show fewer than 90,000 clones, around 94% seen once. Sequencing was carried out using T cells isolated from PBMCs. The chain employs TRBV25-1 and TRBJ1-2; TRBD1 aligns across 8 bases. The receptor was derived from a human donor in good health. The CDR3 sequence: CASRGVQGAHGYTF. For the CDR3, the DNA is TGTGCCAGCAGGGGCGTGCAGGGGGCGCATGGCTACACCTTC.